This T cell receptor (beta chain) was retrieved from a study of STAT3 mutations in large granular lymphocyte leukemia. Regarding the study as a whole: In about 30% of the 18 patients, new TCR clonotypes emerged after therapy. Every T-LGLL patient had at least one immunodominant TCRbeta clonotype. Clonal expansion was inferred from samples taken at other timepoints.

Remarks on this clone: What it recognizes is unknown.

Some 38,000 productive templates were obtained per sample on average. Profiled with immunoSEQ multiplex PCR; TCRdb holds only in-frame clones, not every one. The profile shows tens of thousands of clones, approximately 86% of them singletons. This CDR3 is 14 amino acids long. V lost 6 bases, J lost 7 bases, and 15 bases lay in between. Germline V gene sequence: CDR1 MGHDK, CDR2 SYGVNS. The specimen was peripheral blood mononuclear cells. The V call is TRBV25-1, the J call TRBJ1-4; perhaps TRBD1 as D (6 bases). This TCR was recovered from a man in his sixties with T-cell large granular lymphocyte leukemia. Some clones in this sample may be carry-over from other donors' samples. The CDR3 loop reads CASSPMGGLEKLFF. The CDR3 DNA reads TGTGCCAGCAGCCCCATGGGGGGGCTTGAAAAACTGTTTTTT.